This TCR beta chain was profiled in a study of blood T cell repertoires in COVID-19. Germline CDR1 reads SEHNR; CDR2 reads FQNEAQ (reference sequence). The CDR3 covers 15 residues. Trimming took 4 bases from V and 2 from J; bases not matched to a gene: 7. Assay used: immunoSEQ multiplex PCR; TCRdb lists only in-frame clones, some missing. This sample has 150,000 to 200,000 clones, with 81% found just once. Followed longitudinally, the Seattle patients had been enrolled during active infection. Source material: peripheral blood. The genes are TRBV7-9 and TRBJ2-7; 8 bases fit TRBD1. This clonotype was obtained from a woman aged 80 or older with COVID-19, enrolled during active disease. The CDR3 region has the DNA TGTGCCAGCAGCTCAGACAGGGGTAATGCCTACGAGCAGTACTTC. Its protein is CASSSDRGNAYEQYF. Combining the CDR3 with reference TRBV7-9 and TRBJ2-7 gives the whole variable domain DTGVSQNPRHKITKRGQNVTFRCDPISEHNRLYWYRQTLGQGPEFLTYFQNEAQLEKSRLLSDRFSAERPKGSFSTLEIQRTEQGDSAMYLCASSSDRGNAYEQYFGPGTRLTVT.